Presented here are 15 T cell receptor beta chains from one specimen sequenced in a study of cytomegalovirus exposure and HLA in healthy donors. The PCR used 60 Vbeta and 13 Jbeta primers. Profiled with immunoSEQ multiplex PCR; TCRdb holds only in-frame clones, not every one. Of about 190,000 clones in the sample, roughly 80% were seen once. Sequenced material: PBMCs. These receptor sequences come from a woman in her 30s in good health and CMV-seropositive.

The V call is TRBV30, the J call TRBJ1-1, with D tentatively TRBD1 (6 bases). The CDR3 runs to 16 residues. CDR1 GTSNPN and CDR2 SVGIG come from the germline V gene (reference sequence). Deletions cut 0 bases from V and 4 bases from J, with 18 bases between. The CDR3, as DNA: TGTGCCTGGAGTGTAGGCCCGGTAGGGGGGGGCACTGAAGCTTTCTTT. This gives the protein CAWSVGPVGGGTEAFF.

The gene calls are TRBV29-1 and TRBJ2-7, with 7 bases aligning to TRBD2. The germline V gene encodes CDR1 SQVTM and CDR2 ANQGSEA. The V and J ends lost 5 bases and 2 bases, in that order; junction bases with no gene match: 6. CDR3 length: 13 amino acids. Here the CDR3 DNA reads TGCAGCGTTAGCGGGATAGGAACCTACGAGCAGTACTTC. Translating it yields CSVSGIGTYEQYF.

V is TRBV5-1 and J is TRBJ1-6; 10 bases match TRBD1. Germline lookup yields CDR1 SGHRS and CDR2 YFSETQ. The CDR3 covers 15 residues. V shed 2 bases and J 9 bases; nucleotides not matched to a gene: 5. Written as DNA, the CDR3 is TGCGCCAGCAGCTTCGAGACAGGGGGCTTTTCACCCCTCCACTTT. This gives the protein CASSFETGGFSPLHF. The full variable domain, rest sourced from reference TRBV5-1 and TRBJ1-6, is KAGVTQTPRYLIKTRGQQVTLSCSPISGHRSVSWYQQTPGQGLQFLFEYFSETQRNKGNFPGRFSGRQFSNSRSEMNVSTLELGDSALYLCASSFETGGFSPLHFGNGTRLTVT.

There are a few counts of this clone. The rearrangement uses TRBV7-9 and TRBJ1-3; possible D gene TRBD1, 6 bases. The length of the CDR3 is 19 residues. Trimming removed 3 bases at V and 0 bases at J, with 21 bases between. Per the germline V gene, CDR1 is SEHNR and CDR2 is FQNEAQ (reference sequence). CDR3 nucleotides: TGTGCCAGCAGCTTCGTGGGGGGGGCAGGTTACGCCTCTGGAAACACCATATATTTT. Protein: CASSFVGGAGYASGNTIYF.

The rearrangement uses TRBV6-6 and TRBJ2-7; a possible D gene is TRBD2 (5 bases). CDR3 size: 15 residues. Trimming took off 6 bases at V and 4 bases at J, with 19 bases between the two ends. Germline assignment: CDR1 MNHNY and CDR2 SVGAGI (reference sequence). The DNA of the CDR3 is TGTGCCAGCAGCGCTATCGGGGATCCGAGGTACGAGCAGTACTTC. This codes for CASSAIGDPRYEQYF.

The rearrangement uses TRBV18 and TRBJ1-2; D is uncertain. V was shortened by 1 base and J by 0 bases, with 12 bases between the two germline ends. This CDR3 contains 16 residues. Germline V gene data show CDR1 as KGHSH and CDR2 as LQKENI. The CDR3 DNA is TGTGCCAGCTCACCACTTTCAGGAGGAGCTAACTATGGCTACACCTTC. Translating gives CASSPLSGGANYGYTF.

This chain uses TRBV18 with TRBJ2-3; 10 bases agree with TRBD2. Unmatched junction bases numbered 5, after V lost 5 bases and J lost 3 bases. Germline V CDR1 and CDR2: KGHSH, LQKENI. This CDR3 is 15 amino acids long. The CDR3 protein is CASSNPSGSTDTQYF. The CDR3 DNA follows: TGTGCCAGCTCAAACCCTAGCGGGAGTACAGATACGCAGTATTTT.

The sample holds one count of this clone. The chain has TRBV5-5 and TRBJ1-5; weak D call: TRBD1 (5 bases). Germline CDR1 reads SGHKS; CDR2 reads YYEKEE (reference sequence). V was pared by 4 bases and J by 3 bases, with 20 bases between. The CDR3 extends over 17 amino acids. DNA of the CDR3: TGTGCCAGCAGCCCTGTTCGGGGGGACGCCTCCAATCAGCCCCAGCATTTT. Translation gives CASSPVRGDASNQPQHF.

The chain is built from TRBV9 and TRBJ2-6, with a tentative D call TRBD1 (5 bases). CDR1 SGDLS and CDR2 YYNGEE come from the germline V gene. The V end lost 4 bases, the J end lost 4 bases, and 15 bases lay between the germline ends. There are 16 residues in the CDR3. The CDR3 here is CASSSTYRRGANVLTF. Written as DNA, the CDR3 is TGTGCCAGCAGCTCAACTTACAGGAGAGGGGCCAACGTCCTGACTTTC.

CDR3 in DNA: TGTGCCAGCAGTGTGACTAGCGGAGGCGGGGGGTTCTTC. This codes for CASSVTSGGGGFF. The chain recombines TRBV27 with TRBJ2-1; 9 nucleotides agree with TRBD2. Germline values: CDR1 MNHEY, CDR2 SMNVEV (reference sequence). The CDR3 is made up of 13 amino acids. After removal of 5 bases from V and 15 bases from J, the junction contained 11 bases not matched to a gene.

The sample holds a few counts of this clone. V is TRBV28 and J is TRBJ2-7; a weak D match, TRBD2 (5 bases). Between the trimmed V and J ends, which lost 8 bases and 3 bases, there was a span of 26 bases. Per the germline V gene, CDR1 is MDHEN and CDR2 is SYDVKM. This CDR3 contains 17 residues. Here the CDR3 DNA reads TGTGCCAGCGCCTCGGGGTCATCAAGTGGCCACTACTACGAGCAGTACTTC. Translating gives CASASGSSSGHYYEQYF.

The chain uses TRBV28 and TRBJ1-3, with a weak D call TRBD1 (5 bases). Trimming pared 6 bases from V and 0 bases from J, leaving 6 bases between. The germline V gene encodes CDR1 MDHEN and CDR2 SYDVKM. The CDR3 contains 13 residues. The CDR3 nucleotides read TGTGCCAGCAGAGACAGCTCTGGAAACACCATATATTTT. This encodes CASRDSSGNTIYF.

This chain connects TRBV18 to TRBJ2-1; 13 bases match TRBD2. CDR3 length equals 15 residues. CDR1 and CDR2 (germline): KGHSH, LQKENI. The V and J ends lost 2 bases and 5 bases, in that order; junction bases with no gene match: 0. CDR3 DNA: TGTGCCAGCTCACCAGGACTAGCGGGGGACAATGAGCAGTTCTTC. Translation: CASSPGLAGDNEQFF.

V is TRBV30 and J is TRBJ2-7, with 11 positions matching TRBD1. Trimming at V came to 2 bases and at J to 5 bases, leaving 5 bases not matched to a gene. The length of the CDR3 is 14 residues. Germline loops: CDR1 GTSNPN, CDR2 SVGIG (reference sequence). The CDR3 protein is CAWSLGQGANEQYF. CDR3 DNA: TGTGCCTGGAGTCTTGGACAGGGGGCTAACGAGCAGTACTTC.

The table lists this clone with a count of one. The chain carries TRBV5-1 and TRBJ2-7; D is undetermined. Germline V lookup: CDR1 SGHRS, CDR2 YFSETQ. The V end was cut by 0 bases, the J end by 1 base, with 5 bases between. The CDR3 totals 13 residues. DNA of the CDR3: TGCGCCAGCAGCTTGGCTTTTTCCTACGAGCAGTACTTC. Translation: CASSLAFSYEQYF.